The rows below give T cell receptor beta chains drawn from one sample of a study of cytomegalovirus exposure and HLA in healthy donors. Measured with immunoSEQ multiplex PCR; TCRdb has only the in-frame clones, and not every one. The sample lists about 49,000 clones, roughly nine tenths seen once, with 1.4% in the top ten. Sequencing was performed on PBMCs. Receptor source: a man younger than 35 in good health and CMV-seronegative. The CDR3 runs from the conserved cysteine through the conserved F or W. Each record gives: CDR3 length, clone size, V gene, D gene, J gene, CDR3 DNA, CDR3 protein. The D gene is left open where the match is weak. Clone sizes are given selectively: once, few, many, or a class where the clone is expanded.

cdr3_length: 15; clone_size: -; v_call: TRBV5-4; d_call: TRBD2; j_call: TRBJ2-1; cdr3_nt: TGTGCCAGCAGGCATGCGGGAGGGCCATTGCATGAGCAGTTCTTC; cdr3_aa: CASRHAGGPLHEQFF
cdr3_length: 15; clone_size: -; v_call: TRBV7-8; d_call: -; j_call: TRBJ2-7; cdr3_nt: TGTGCCAGCAGCTTACTTCAGGGGAACTCCTACGAGCAGTACTTC; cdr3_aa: CASSLLQGNSYEQYF
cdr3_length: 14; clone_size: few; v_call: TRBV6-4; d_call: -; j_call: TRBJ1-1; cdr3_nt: TGTGCCAGCAGCCAGGGTGTAGGGAACACTGAAGCTTTCTTT; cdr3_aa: CASSQGVGNTEAFF
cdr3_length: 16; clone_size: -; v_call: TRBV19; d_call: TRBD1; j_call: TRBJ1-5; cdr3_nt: TGTGCCAGTAGTGCTGGGACAGGGGTGTTGGGCCAGCCCCAGCATTTT; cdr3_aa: CASSAGTGVLGQPQHF
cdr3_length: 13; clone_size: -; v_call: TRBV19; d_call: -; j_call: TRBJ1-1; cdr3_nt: TGTGCCAGTAGTATTCGAGGGAACACTGAAGCTTTCTTT; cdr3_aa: CASSIRGNTEAFF
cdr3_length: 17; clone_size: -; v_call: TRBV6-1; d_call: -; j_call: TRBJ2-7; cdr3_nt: TGTGCCAGCAGTGGGAGCAGAGACAGCTCAATTACCTACGAGCAGTACTTC; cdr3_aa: CASSGSRDSSITYEQYF
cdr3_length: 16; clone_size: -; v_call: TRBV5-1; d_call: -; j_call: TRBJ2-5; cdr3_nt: TGCGCCAGCAGCCTCCGCCCGGGGAGCGGCCAAGAGACCCAGTACTTC; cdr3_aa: CASSLRPGSGQETQYF
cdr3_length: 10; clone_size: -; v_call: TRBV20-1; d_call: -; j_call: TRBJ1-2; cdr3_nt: TGCAGTGCTAGCTCTTCGGGCTACACCTTC; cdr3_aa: CSASSSGYTF
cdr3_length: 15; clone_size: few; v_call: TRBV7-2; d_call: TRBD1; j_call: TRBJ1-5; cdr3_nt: TGTGCCAGCAGCTTAAGAGGGGGCGTGGATCAGCCCCAGCATTTT; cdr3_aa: CASSLRGGVDQPQHF
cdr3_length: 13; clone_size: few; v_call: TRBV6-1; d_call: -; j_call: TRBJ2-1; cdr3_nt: TGTGCCAGCAGTGAACAGGGGATGGGCGAGCAGTTCTTC; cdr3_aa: CASSEQGMGEQFF
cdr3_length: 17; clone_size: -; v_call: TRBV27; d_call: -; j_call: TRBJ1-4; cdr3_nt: TGTGCCAGCAGCTTCCGGTCACCCGGGATCTTTAATGAAAAACTGTTTTTT; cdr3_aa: CASSFRSPGIFNEKLFF
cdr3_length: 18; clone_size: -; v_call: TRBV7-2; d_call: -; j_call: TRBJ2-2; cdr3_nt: TGTGCCAGCAGCTTAATCTTTGCTTCTAGCCCGAACACCGGGGAGCTGTTTTTT; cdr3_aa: CASSLIFASSPNTGELFF
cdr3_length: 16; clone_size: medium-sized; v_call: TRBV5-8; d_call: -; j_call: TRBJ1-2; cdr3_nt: TGTGCCAGCAGTGAGGGGCGGGGGCGTCCGAACTATGGCTACACCTTC; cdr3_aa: CASSEGRGRPNYGYTF
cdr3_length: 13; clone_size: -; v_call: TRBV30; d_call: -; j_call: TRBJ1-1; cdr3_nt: TGTGCCTGGAGCGAGACATCGAACACTGAAGCTTTCTTT; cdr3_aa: CAWSETSNTEAFF
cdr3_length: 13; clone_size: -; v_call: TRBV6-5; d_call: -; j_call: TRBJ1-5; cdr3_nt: TGTGCCAGCAGAGAACATGTCAATCAGCCCCAGCATTTT; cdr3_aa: CASREHVNQPQHF
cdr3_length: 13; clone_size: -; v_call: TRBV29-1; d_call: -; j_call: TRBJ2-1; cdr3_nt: TGCAGCGTTAGAGAGAGCTCCTACAATGAGCAGTTCTTC; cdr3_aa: CSVRESSYNEQFF
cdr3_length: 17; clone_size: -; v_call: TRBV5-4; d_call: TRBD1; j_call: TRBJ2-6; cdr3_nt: TGTGCCAGCAGCGTGGGACAGGTAGGGCCCGGGGCCAACGTCCTGACTTTC; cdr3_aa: CASSVGQVGPGANVLTF
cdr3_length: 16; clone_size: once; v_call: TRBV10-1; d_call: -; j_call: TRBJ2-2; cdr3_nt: TGCGCCAGCAGTGATTCTAAGACTTCCAGATCCGGGGAGCTGTTTTTT; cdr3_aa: CASSDSKTSRSGELFF
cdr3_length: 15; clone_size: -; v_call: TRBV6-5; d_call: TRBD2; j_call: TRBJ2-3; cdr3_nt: TGTGCCAGCCGGACTAGCGGGAGGGCTACAGATACGCAGTATTTT; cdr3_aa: CASRTSGRATDTQYF
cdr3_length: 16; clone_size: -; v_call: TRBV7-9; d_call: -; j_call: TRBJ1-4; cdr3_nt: TGTGCCAGCAGCTCCCGGGCGGGTACAACTAATGAAAAACTGTTTTTT; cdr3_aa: CASSSRAGTTNEKLFF
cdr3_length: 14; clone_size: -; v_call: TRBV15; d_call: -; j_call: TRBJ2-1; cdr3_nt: TGTGCCACCAGCAGAGATCAGGGCCCCAATATCCAGTTCTTC; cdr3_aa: CATSRDQGPNIQFF
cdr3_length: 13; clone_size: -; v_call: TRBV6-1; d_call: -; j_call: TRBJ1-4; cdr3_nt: TGTGCCAGCAGTGAAAAAGAGGAAGAAAAACTGTTTTTT; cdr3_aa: CASSEKEEEKLFF
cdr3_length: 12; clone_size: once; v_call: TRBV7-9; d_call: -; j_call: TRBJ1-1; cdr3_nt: TGTGCCAGCAATCACGGGGGGACTGAAGCTTTCTTT; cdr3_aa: CASNHGGTEAFF
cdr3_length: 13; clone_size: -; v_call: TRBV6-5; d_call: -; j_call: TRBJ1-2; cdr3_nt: TGTGCCAGCAGTTACTCTGAGAACTATGGCTACACCTTC; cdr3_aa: CASSYSENYGYTF
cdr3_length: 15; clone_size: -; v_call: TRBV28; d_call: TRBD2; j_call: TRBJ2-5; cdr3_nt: TGTGCCAGCAGTTCGCCTCGGGGGGTCCGGGAGACCCAGTACTTC; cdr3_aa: CASSSPRGVRETQYF
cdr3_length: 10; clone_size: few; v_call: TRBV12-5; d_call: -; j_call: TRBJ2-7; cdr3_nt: TGTGCTAGAACAAACTACGAGCAGTACTTC; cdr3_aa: CARTNYEQYF
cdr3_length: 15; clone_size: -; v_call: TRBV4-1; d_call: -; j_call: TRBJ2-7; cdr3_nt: TGCGCCAGCAGCTTAGGGCAGGGGATAGAATACGAGCAGTACTTC; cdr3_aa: CASSLGQGIEYEQYF
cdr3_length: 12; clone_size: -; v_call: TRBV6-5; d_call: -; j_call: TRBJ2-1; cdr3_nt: TGTGCCAGCCGGGAGCAAAACAATGAGCAGTTCTTC; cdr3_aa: CASREQNNEQFF
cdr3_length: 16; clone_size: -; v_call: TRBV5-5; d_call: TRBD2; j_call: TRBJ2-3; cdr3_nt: TGTGCCAGCAGCCCCCGGTGGAGCGGGAGTTCAGATACGCAGTATTTT; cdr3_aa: CASSPRWSGSSDTQYF
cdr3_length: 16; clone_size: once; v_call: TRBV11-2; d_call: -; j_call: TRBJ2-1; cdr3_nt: TGTGCCAGCAGCTTAGAGTCGGGAGCCTCCTACAATGAGCAGTTCTTC; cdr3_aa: CASSLESGASYNEQFF
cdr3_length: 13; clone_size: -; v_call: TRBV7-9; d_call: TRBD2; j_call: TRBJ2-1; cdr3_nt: TGTGCCAGCAGCTTAAGCGGGAGGGATGAGCAGTTCTTC; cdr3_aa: CASSLSGRDEQFF
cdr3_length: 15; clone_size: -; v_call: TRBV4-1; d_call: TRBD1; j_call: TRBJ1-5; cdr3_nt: TGCGCCAGCAGCCAAGGACAGGGGGCCAATCAGCCCCAGCATTTT; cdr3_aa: CASSQGQGANQPQHF
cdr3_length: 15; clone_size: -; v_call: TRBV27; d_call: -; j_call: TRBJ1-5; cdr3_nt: TGTGCCACCGGGAGGGGGGGTTTAGGCAATCAGCCCCAGCATTTT; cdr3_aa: CATGRGGLGNQPQHF
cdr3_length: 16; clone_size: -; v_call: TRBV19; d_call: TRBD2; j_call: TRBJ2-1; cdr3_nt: TGTGCCAGTAGTTTGGCTAGCGGGAGGACGTACAATGAGCAGTTCTTC; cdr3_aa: CASSLASGRTYNEQFF
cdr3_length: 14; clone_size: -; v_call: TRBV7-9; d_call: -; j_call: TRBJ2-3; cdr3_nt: TGTGCCAGCAGCTCCTACAGGGATTCGGATACGCAGTATTTT; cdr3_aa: CASSSYRDSDTQYF
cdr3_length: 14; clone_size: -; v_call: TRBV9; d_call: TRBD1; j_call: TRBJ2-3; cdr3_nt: TGTGCCAGCAGCGTGGACAGGGGCACAGATACGCAGTATTTT; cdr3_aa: CASSVDRGTDTQYF
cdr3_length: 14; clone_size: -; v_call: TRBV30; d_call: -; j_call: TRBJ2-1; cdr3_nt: TGTGCCTGGAGCGCGCTAGCGATTTACAATGAGCAGTTCTTC; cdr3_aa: CAWSALAIYNEQFF
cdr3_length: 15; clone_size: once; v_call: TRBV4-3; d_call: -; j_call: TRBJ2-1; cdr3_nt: TGCGCCAGCAGCCTCTCACGGGTGCCCTACAATGAGCAGTTCTTC; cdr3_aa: CASSLSRVPYNEQFF
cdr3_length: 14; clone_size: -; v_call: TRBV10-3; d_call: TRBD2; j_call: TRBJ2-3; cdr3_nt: TGTGCCAAAATCGGCGGGAGGTGTACAGATACGCAGTATTTT; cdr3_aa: CAKIGGRCTDTQYF
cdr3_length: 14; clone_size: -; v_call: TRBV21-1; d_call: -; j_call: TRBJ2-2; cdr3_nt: TGTGCCAGCGCAAAGGGGGGGCCTCTCGGGGAGCTGTTTTTT; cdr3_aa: CASAKGGPLGELFF
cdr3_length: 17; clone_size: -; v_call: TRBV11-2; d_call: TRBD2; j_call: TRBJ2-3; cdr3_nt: TGTGCCAGCAGCTTAGATCTCCTAGCGGGCTACACAGATACGCAGTATTTT; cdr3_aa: CASSLDLLAGYTDTQYF
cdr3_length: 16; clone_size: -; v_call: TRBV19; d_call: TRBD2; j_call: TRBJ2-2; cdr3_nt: TGTGCCACTGATTGGAATAGCGGGAGTGGCTCCGGGGAGCTGTTTTTT; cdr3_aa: CATDWNSGSGSGELFF
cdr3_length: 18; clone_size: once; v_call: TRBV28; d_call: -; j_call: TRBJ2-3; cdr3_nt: TGTGCCAGCAGTGGTCTCCGGGACATGCTCACAGTCGATCTCGTGCAGTATTTT; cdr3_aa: CASSGLRDMLTVDLVQYF
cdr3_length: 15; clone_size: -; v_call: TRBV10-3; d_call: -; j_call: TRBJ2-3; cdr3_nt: TGTGCCATCAGTGAAGGAGCTGCCCTTTTGGATACGCAGTATTTT; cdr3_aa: CAISEGAALLDTQYF
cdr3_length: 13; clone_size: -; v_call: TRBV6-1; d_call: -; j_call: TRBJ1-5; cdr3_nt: TGTGCCAGCAATCGACAGAGCAATCAGCCCCAGCATTTT; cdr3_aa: CASNRQSNQPQHF
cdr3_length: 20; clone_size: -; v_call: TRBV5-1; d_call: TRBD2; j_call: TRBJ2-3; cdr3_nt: TGCGCCAGCAGCTTGGATCCCTACGGACTAGCGGGTACTAGCACAGATACGCAGTATTTT; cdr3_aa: CASSLDPYGLAGTSTDTQYF
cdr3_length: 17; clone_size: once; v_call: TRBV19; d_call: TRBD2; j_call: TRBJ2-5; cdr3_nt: TGTGCCAGTAGTATTGCACTAGCGGGCCCGGGGCAAGAGACCCAGTACTTC; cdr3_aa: CASSIALAGPGQETQYF
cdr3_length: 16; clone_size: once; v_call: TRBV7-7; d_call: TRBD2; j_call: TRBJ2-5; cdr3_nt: TGTGCCAGCAGCTTAAACAGCGGGAGGGCCGAAGAGACCCAGTACTTC; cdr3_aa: CASSLNSGRAEETQYF
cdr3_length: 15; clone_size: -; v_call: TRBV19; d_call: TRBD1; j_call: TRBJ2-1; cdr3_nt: TGTGCCAGTAGTATAGGGACAGGGTTCGACAATGAGCAGTTCTTC; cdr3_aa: CASSIGTGFDNEQFF
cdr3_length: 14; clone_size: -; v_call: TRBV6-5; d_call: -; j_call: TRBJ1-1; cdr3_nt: TGTGCCAGCAGTTACTCCCACCGGGGCACTGAAGCTTTCTTT; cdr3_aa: CASSYSHRGTEAFF
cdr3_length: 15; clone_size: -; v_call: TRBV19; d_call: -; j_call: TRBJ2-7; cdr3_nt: TGTGCCAGTAGTATCATGGCGGCCGCTGGCTACGAGCAGTACTTC; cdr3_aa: CASSIMAAAGYEQYF
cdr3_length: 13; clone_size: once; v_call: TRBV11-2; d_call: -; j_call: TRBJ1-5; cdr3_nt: TGTGCCAGCAGCTTAGTTATGAGTCAGCCCCAGCATTTT; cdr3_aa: CASSLVMSQPQHF
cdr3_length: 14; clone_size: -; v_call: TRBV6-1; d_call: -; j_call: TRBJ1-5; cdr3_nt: TGTGCCAGCAGTGATCCAGGTGGCAATCAGCCCCAGCATTTT; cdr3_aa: CASSDPGGNQPQHF
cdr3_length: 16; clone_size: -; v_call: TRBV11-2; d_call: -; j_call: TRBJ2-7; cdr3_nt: TGTGCCAGCAGCGCAATTATAATCGATAGCGGCCGCAGGCAGTACTTC; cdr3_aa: CASSAIIIDSGRRQYF
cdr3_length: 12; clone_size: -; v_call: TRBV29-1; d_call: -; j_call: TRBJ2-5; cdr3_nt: TGCAGCGTTGTTCCAGACCAAGAGACCCAGTACTTC; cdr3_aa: CSVVPDQETQYF
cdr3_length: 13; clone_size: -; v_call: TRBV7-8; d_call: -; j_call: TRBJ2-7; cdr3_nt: TGTGCCAGCAGCTTACAACTAGACGACGAGCAGTACTTC; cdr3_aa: CASSLQLDDEQYF
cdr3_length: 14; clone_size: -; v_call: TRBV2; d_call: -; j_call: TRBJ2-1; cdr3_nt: TGTGCCAGCAGCTTAGCCCGCACCTCAAATGAGCAGTTCTTC; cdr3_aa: CASSLARTSNEQFF
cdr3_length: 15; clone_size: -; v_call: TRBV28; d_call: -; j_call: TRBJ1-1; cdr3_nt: TGTGCCAGCAGTTTCGGGAATTGGATGAACACTGAAGCTTTCTTT; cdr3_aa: CASSFGNWMNTEAFF
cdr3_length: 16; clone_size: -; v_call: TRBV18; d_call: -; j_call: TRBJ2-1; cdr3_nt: TGTGCCAGCTCACCCGCGGTCCGGACTACCTACAATGAGCAGTTCTTC; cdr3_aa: CASSPAVRTTYNEQFF
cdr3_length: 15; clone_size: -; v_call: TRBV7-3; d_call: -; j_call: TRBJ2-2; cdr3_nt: TGTGCCAGCAGCCTCTATAGCGGGAACACCGGGGAGCTGTTTTTT; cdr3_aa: CASSLYSGNTGELFF